Shown below are 10 T cell receptor beta chains from a single sample sequenced in a study of blood T cell repertoires in COVID-19. Clones were sequenced by immunoSEQ multiplex PCR, and TCRdb holds only the in-frame ones, with some missing. This table holds approximately 360,000 clones, roughly 90% found once. Specimen: peripheral blood. Receptors originate from a middle-aged man with acute or convalescent COVID-19.

The gene calls are TRBV7-2 and TRBJ2-7, with D possibly matching TRBD1 (6 bases). Between the trimmed V and J ends, which lost 4 bases and 2 bases, there was a span of 9 bases. Per germline, CDR1 SGHTA and CDR2 FQGNSA. This CDR3 spans 13 amino acids. This CDR3 is CASSSGTPYEQYF. Written as DNA, the CDR3 is TGTGCCAGCAGCTCCGGGACACCCTACGAGCAGTACTTC.

This sequence joins TRBV9 and TRBJ1-1; perhaps TRBD1 as D (5 bases). The CDR3 is 15 residues long. Between the trimmed V and J ends, which lost 4 bases and 6 bases, there was a span of 19 bases. Germline-derived CDR1 and CDR2 are SGDLS and YYNGEE. This CDR3 is CASSRDPGRMAEAFF. The CDR3 nucleotides are TGTGCCAGCAGCCGGGACCCCGGGAGGATGGCTGAAGCTTTCTTT.

V gene TRBV30 combines with J gene TRBJ2-7; 8 nucleotides match TRBD1. The CDR3 extends over 15 amino acids. V shed 0 bases, J shed 3 bases, and the junction held 7 bases outside the gene matches. Germline V gene sequence: CDR1 GTSNPN, CDR2 SVGIG (reference sequence). The CDR3 is CAWSVTLGQGYEQYF. Written as DNA, the CDR3 is TGTGCCTGGAGTGTAACCCTCGGACAGGGCTACGAGCAGTACTTC.

This clone was picked up a small number of times. This chain links TRBV19 with TRBJ2-2; tentatively, D is TRBD2 (6 bases). This CDR3 has 17 amino acids. Germline V lookup: CDR1 LNHDA, CDR2 SQIVND (reference sequence). V lost 1 base, J lost 3 bases, and 15 bases lay in between. CDR3 sequence reads: CASSIGTTRSYTGELFF. The CDR3 nucleotides read TGTGCCAGTAGTATAGGGACTACCCGATCATACACCGGGGAGCTGTTTTTT.

The rearrangement uses TRBV18 and TRBJ1-2, with D perhaps TRBD1 (6 bases). The CDR3 loop spans 14 amino acids. Germline assignment: CDR1 KGHSH and CDR2 LQKENI. Trimming removed 2 bases at V and 3 bases at J, with 10 bases between. CDR3: CASSPGGYDYGYTF. CDR3 sequence (DNA): TGTGCCAGCTCACCAGGGGGCTATGACTATGGCTACACCTTC.

This clone has a single count. V usage is TRBV2 and J usage is TRBJ1-5; unclear D gene. There are 15 residues in the CDR3. Germline CDR1 reads SNHLY; CDR2 reads FYNNEI. The V end lost 2 bases, the J end lost 1 base, and 9 bases lay between the germline ends. The CDR3 region is CASSEWRQSNQPQHF. The CDR3 region has the DNA TGTGCCAGCAGTGAATGGCGGCAGAGCAATCAGCCCCAGCATTTT.

This clone was seen a single time. CDR3 sequence reads: CASSEDFGSTEAFF. The DNA for the CDR3 is TGTGCCAGCAGTGAAGATTTCGGGAGCACTGAAGCTTTCTTT. V is TRBV2 and J is TRBJ1-1; D gene ambiguous. Trimming cost V 1 base and J 4 bases, with 10 bases left between them. Germline-derived CDR1 and CDR2 are SNHLY and FYNNEI. The CDR3 covers 14 residues.

The chain is built from TRBV28 and TRBJ1-5; TRBD1 aligns across 10 bases. Germline CDR1 and CDR2: MDHEN and SYDVKM. After removal of 5 bases from V and 7 bases from J, the junction contained 8 bases not matched to a gene. CDR3 size: 15 residues. CDR3 residues: CASSRTGGRYQPQHF. The DNA of the CDR3 is TGTGCCAGCAGTCGGACAGGGGGACGGTACCAGCCCCAGCATTTT.

This chain uses TRBV6-6 with TRBJ1-5; 9 positions agree with TRBD1. The length of the CDR3 is 15 residues. The trim removed 2 bases at V and 5 bases at J, leaving 4 bases unmatched. The germline gives CDR1 MNHNY, CDR2 SVGAGI (reference sequence). CDR3 protein: CASSYLTGGYQPQHF. In DNA form, the CDR3 reads TGTGCCAGCAGTTACCTGACAGGGGGTTATCAGCCCCAGCATTTT.

This chain links TRBV19 with TRBJ1-4; 9 nucleotides line up with TRBD1. The ends lost 6 bases at V and 11 bases at J; junction bases unmatched: 10. The germline gives CDR1 LNHDA, CDR2 SQIVND (reference sequence). This CDR3 has 14 amino acids. Written as DNA, the CDR3 is TGTGCCAGTAGCCCGGGACAGGGCCACTATAAACTGTTTTTT. This encodes CASSPGQGHYKLFF.